The next 20 T cell receptor beta chains were all read from a single sample in a study of blood T cell repertoires in COVID-19. The assay was immunoSEQ multiplex PCR, and TCRdb's table has in-frame clones only and misses some. The sample has around 370,000 clones; approximately 87% are singletons. The sequenced sample was peripheral blood. The receptors were gathered from a woman between 50 and 59 years old with COVID-19, enrolled during active disease.

As to this clone: The junction and the germline gene differ at one end; a read error may be behind it. The chain recombines TRBV20-1 with TRBJ2-1; possibly TRBD2 for D (6 bases). The germline CDR1 and CDR2 sequences are DFQATT and SNEGSKA (reference sequence). The CDR3 length is 8 residues. CDR3 residues: CSAKPGVF. The CDR3 DNA is TGCAGTGCTAAACCGGGGGTCTTC.

J is TRBJ2-2 and V is TRBV5-1, with 9 bases matching TRBD2. CDR3 size: 19 residues. V trimming: 0 bases; J trimming: 1 base; junction bases outside the gene matches: 10. Germline CDR1 reads SGHRS; CDR2 reads YFSETQ. CDR3 sequence reads: CASSLEASGTYLNTGELFF. CDR3 coding DNA: TGCGCCAGCAGCTTGGAGGCTAGCGGGACTTACTTGAACACCGGGGAGCTGTTTTTT.

V is TRBV9 and J is TRBJ1-2, with D possibly being TRBD1 (6 bases). CDR3 length equals 16 residues. V was trimmed by 4 bases and J by 3 bases, leaving 19 bases between them. Germline V gene data show CDR1 as SGDLS and CDR2 as YYNGEE. CDR3 sequence reads: CASSRTPRGFDYGYTF. DNA for the CDR3: TGTGCCAGCAGCCGGACCCCGAGGGGGTTCGACTATGGCTACACCTTC.

This chain links TRBV30 with TRBJ1-1; 9 nucleotides match TRBD1. The trim removed 3 bases at V and 4 bases at J, leaving 6 bases unmatched. The CDR3 has 14 residues. Looked up from germline, CDR1 is GTSNPN and CDR2 is SVGIG (reference sequence). CDR3 in DNA: TGTGCCTGGAGGGTGGACAGGGGTTCCACTGAAGCTTTCTTT. It specifies CAWRVDRGSTEAFF. Variable domain in full (rest from reference TRBV30 and TRBJ1-1): SQTIHQWPATLVQPVGSPLSLECTVEGTSNPNLYWYRQAAGRGLQLLFYSVGIGQISSEVPQNLSASRPQDRQFILSSKKLLLSDSGFYLCAWRVDRGSTEAFFGQGTRLTVV.

This chain joins TRBV6-4 and TRBJ1-2; 8 nucleotides align to TRBD1. Germline V gene sequence: CDR1 MRHNA, CDR2 SNTAGT. CDR3 size: 15 residues. The V gene end was trimmed by 4 bases and the J gene end by 5 bases; junction bases not matched to a gene: 9. Here the CDR3 reads CASSVNAGGAYGYTF. The CDR3 DNA reads TGTGCCAGCAGTGTCAATGCAGGGGGCGCTTATGGCTACACCTTC.

This clone was found a few times. V is TRBV5-1 and J is TRBJ1-2, with D possibly TRBD1 on 5 matching bases. Trimming took off 0 bases at V and 8 bases at J, with 11 bases between the two ends. From germline, CDR1 is SGHRS and CDR2 YFSETQ. The CDR3 length is 13 residues. In nucleotides, the CDR3 is TGCGCCAGCAGCTTGGATGGGGCACGGGGCTACACCTTC. This gives the protein CASSLDGARGYTF.

To note about this clone: Distinct nucleotide sequences in the sample also encode this CDR3. The genes are TRBV6-5 and TRBJ2-5; D uncertain. V was clipped by 5 bases and J by 5 bases, with 6 bases between them. The length of the CDR3 is 11 residues. CDR1 and CDR2 (germline): MNHEY, SVGAGI. This CDR3 is CASSTRETQYF. CDR3 in DNA: TGTGCCAGCAGTACCCGGGAGACCCAGTACTTC.

This rearrangement joins TRBV7-8 to TRBJ2-7, with 9 bases aligning to TRBD1. Germline assignment: CDR1 SGHVS and CDR2 FQNEAQ. With V trimmed by 3 bases and J by 5 bases, 5 bases remained unmatched. This CDR3 comprises 14 residues. This CDR3 reads CASSLGTGQNEQYF. For the CDR3, the DNA is TGTGCCAGCAGCTTGGGGACAGGGCAGAACGAGCAGTACTTC.

A single count supports this clone. The V gene is TRBV27, the J gene TRBJ2-1; D is possibly TRBD1 (5 bases). The germline CDR1 and CDR2 sequences are MNHEY and SMNVEV (reference sequence). This CDR3 has 16 amino acids. With 5 bases removed from V and 2 bases from J, the gap between germline ends came to 16 bases. The CDR3 DNA sequence: TGTGCCAGCAGTCCTCTGACAGAGATTCCCTACAATGAGCAGTTCTTC. Encoded protein: CASSPLTEIPYNEQFF.

This clone occurred once. Other DNA sequences in the sample encode the same CDR3. The V call is TRBV6-5, the J call TRBJ1-4; 7 bases are shared with TRBD1. This CDR3 has 15 amino acids. Germline CDR1 reads MNHEY; CDR2 reads SVGAGI. V lost 0 bases and J lost 7; bases outside the gene matches: 5. CDR3 sequence reads: CASSYSRQGGEKLFF. The CDR3 DNA follows: TGTGCCAGCAGTTACTCGAGGCAGGGGGGTGAAAAACTGTTTTTT.

This clone showed up just a few times. The V and J genes are TRBV19 and TRBJ2-2; D is ambiguous. Trimming stripped 3 bases from V and 3 bases from J, with 8 bases between. CDR3 size: 14 residues. The V gene's germline CDR1 is LNHDA and CDR2 SQIVND (reference sequence). The CDR3 loop reads CASSIELDTGELFF. The CDR3 region has the DNA TGTGCCAGTAGTATTGAGCTGGACACCGGGGAGCTGTTTTTT.

The V gene is TRBV6-5, the J gene TRBJ2-1; tentative D call: TRBD2 (5 bases). Germline V gene lookup returns CDR1 MNHEY and CDR2 SVGAGI. V lost 7 bases and J 7 bases, leaving 14 bases between the germline ends. This CDR3 region has 13 residues. The CDR3 DNA reads as TGTGCCAGCAAGCTGGGGAGCCTGAATGAGCAGTTCTTC. This encodes CASKLGSLNEQFF.

This clone has more than one count but fewer than ten. V gene TRBV5-1 combines with J gene TRBJ2-2, with TRBD2 identical over 8 bases. The J segment lost 1 base and the V segment lost 3 bases, leaving 8 bases of the junction unmatched. This CDR3 is 17 amino acids long. The germline V gene has CDR1 SGHRS and CDR2 YFSETQ. The CDR3 loop is CASSSGPSGQNTGELFF. CDR3 DNA sequence: TGCGCCAGCAGCTCGGGCCCTAGCGGGCAGAACACCGGGGAGCTGTTTTTT.

The chain joins TRBV4-1 to TRBJ2-3; TRBD2 aligns across 7 bases. Germline CDR1 MGHRA, CDR2 YSYEKL. CDR3 length: 15 amino acids. After removal of 3 bases from V and 0 bases from J, the junction contained 3 bases not matched to a gene. CDR3 residues: CASSQFSGSTDTQYF. CDR3 nucleotide sequence: TGCGCCAGCAGCCAGTTTAGCGGGAGCACAGATACGCAGTATTTT.

The J gene is TRBJ2-5, the V gene TRBV5-6, with 8 positions matching TRBD2. J was trimmed by 2 bases and V by 0 bases; bases with no gene match: 6. The CDR3 is 16 amino acids. Germline values: CDR1 SGHDT, CDR2 YYEEEE. The CDR3 nucleotides are TGTGCCAGCAGCTTGGCGGCTAGCGGGTTGCAAGAGACCCAGTACTTC. Translation gives CASSLAASGLQETQYF.

This chain's CDR3 is CAWRTGHMNTEAFF. The CDR3 DNA follows: TGTGCCTGGAGGACAGGGCATATGAACACTGAAGCTTTCTTT. This chain links TRBV30 with TRBJ1-1; 7 bases map to TRBD1. Germline values: CDR1 GTSNPN, CDR2 SVGIG (reference sequence). The trim removed 3 bases at V and 0 bases at J, leaving 4 bases unmatched. The CDR3 totals 14 residues.

The J gene is TRBJ1-5, the V gene TRBV19; D gene unclear. This CDR3 is 14 amino acids long. Deletions cut 3 bases from V and 4 bases from J, with 10 bases between. The germline CDR1 and CDR2 sequences are LNHDA and SQIVND (reference sequence). The CDR3 protein is CASSIWAGNQPQHF. The CDR3 DNA reads as TGTGCCAGTAGTATTTGGGCGGGTAATCAGCCCCAGCATTTT.

The V gene is TRBV7-2, the J gene TRBJ2-5, with a possible D match to TRBD1 (6 bases). The CDR3 has 14 residues. CDR1 is SGHTA and CDR2 is FQGNSA in the germline V gene. V lost 4 bases, J lost 5 bases, and 14 bases lay in between. The CDR3 loop reads CASSSGLQGETQYF. DNA for the CDR3: TGTGCCAGCAGCTCCGGATTACAGGGCGAGACCCAGTACTTC.

Comments on this clone: A junction boundary mismatches the germline segment, possibly from a read error. The V gene is TRBV7-9, the J gene TRBJ2-7; D not resolved. The CDR3 has 11 residues. Germline V lookup: CDR1 SEHNR, CDR2 FQNEAQ (reference sequence). Here the CDR3 reads CASSLELRVVF. In DNA, the CDR3 is TGTGCCAGCAGCTTGGAGCTACGGGTGGTGTTC.

The chain joins TRBV5-1 to TRBJ2-7; D uncertain. V was cut by 2 bases and J by 4 bases, with 10 bases left in between. From germline, CDR1 is SGHRS and CDR2 YFSETQ. This CDR3 has 13 residues. The CDR3 reads CASSFAGFYEQYF. The CDR3 DNA reads TGCGCCAGCAGCTTTGCAGGCTTTTACGAGCAGTACTTC.